This TCR beta chain was identified during a study of cytomegalovirus exposure and HLA in healthy donors (dated by TCRdb to 2016 to 2017). As for the study more broadly: An earlier analysis of under 600 of the donors reported 276 Gb of sequence data and some 100 million unique TCR beta sequences from about 180 million T cells. Approximately 310 gigabases of sequencing data and 75 million to 85 million unique TCR sequences made up an early release that covered about 640 HLA-typed donors. The genetic ancestry cluster associated with self-reported Caucasian donors included around four fifths of the roughly 390 genotyped donors. The study aimed to test whether signatures of past pathogen exposure could be identified by cataloging public T cell receptors. The T cell repertoires of 666 subjects were profiled by immunosequencing and related to cytomegalovirus serostatus. Besides the first cohort of under 700 subjects, a separate validation cohort made up of about 120 different subjects was used. High-throughput TCR immunosequencing, statistical association of individual TCRs with disease status, and machine learning were combined to predict cytomegalovirus infection status. In a later analysis, previously published TCR beta repertoires from 500 to 750 donors were re-analyzed and high-resolution HLA genotyping was added so that TCR occurrence patterns could be studied. Rather than drawing on any new phenotypic data, the later analysis identified candidate immune exposures from TCR beta sequences and the way those sequences occurred across donors. An earlier analysis of about 600 of the donors used high-throughput TCR beta sequencing to judge whether each TCR beta V gene segment behaved as functional or pseudogenic. Donor age, sex, ethnicity and CMV serostatus were compiled together with the repertoire data. Genome-wide SNP genotypes for about 65% of the roughly 700 donors were used in a later genetic analysis, which treated that subset as a discovery cohort. Every discovery cohort repertoire had been produced on one sequencing platform. HLA typing covered class I and class II loci at four-digit resolution. The number of donors typed differed by locus, with about 629-630 for A, B, C, DRB1 and DQB1, roughly 520 for DQA1, 600 to 610 for DPA1, and some 440 for DPB1. Roughly 5 DR-DQ haplotypes were handled as single units for association and clustering, since linkage in the cohort was strong. Across around 400 genotyped donors of the cohort, an average of about 240,000 unique TCR beta nucleotide sequences per donor were sequenced, and around 20% of those sequences were non-productive.

Its CDR3 holds 17 amino acids, cysteine through phenylalanine. CDR3 DNA is the only sequence kept; it has 51 bases, read in frame from the first base. The germline V and J ends show losses of 0 bases and 3 bases respectively, and no gene match explains 6 bases of the junction. From the germline V gene, CDR1 is MGHRA and CDR2 is YSYEKL. Study-wide conclusions, independent of this receptor: A further reported finding was that TCR beta sequences accurately predicted the HLA-A and HLA-B alleles for most subjects in the first cohort. Strong co-occurrence of HLA alleles, especially DR and DQ, made assigning TCR associations to individual alleles difficult. A later genetic analysis associated a missense DCLRE1C variant with V-gene and J-gene trimming of TCR beta chains, and an independent cohort replicated the association. Correlated functional status among segregating V segments might be attributable to linkage disequilibrium, but an unknown experimental factor could not be ruled out. Most TCR sequences were seen in very few donors, while some public TCRs were found in many individuals. In a later analysis, most CMV-associated TCR beta chains were found to appear HLA-restricted, with HLA associations seemingly driven largely by CMV exposure. In a later genetic analysis, fewer N-insertions in productive TCRs were reported among donors in an Asian-associated ancestry cluster than the approximately 710-donor mean. According to the authors, the approach could potentially be generalized to other disease states and immunological phenotypes. In an earlier analysis of 450 to 750 of the donors, most TCR beta V segments appeared in productive rearrangements about 90% or about 30% of the time, broadly matching IMGT annotations. Because HLA typing was missing for some donors at each locus, association tests included only the typed subset. Cytomegalovirus status was reported to be diagnosed by the classifier with high specificity and sensitivity in both the original and validation cohorts. In a later analysis, some 18,000 TCR beta sequences were associated with specific HLA alleles at a false discovery rate of 0.05. In vitro tests confirmed that three of the cytomegalovirus-associated TCR beta chains recognize cytomegalovirus antigens. The study listed approximately 150 TCR beta chains as associated with cytomegalovirus. The 87-base-pair reads could not distinguish some IMGT-functional V segments, including TRBV6-2 and TRBV6-3, so those segments were excluded. Sequencing depth was assumed to be roughly uniform across donors in the presence/absence analyses, though that assumption may not hold. Several of the top co-occurrence clusters appeared to be linked to parvovirus B19, influenza, CMV and Epstein-Barr virus, according to a later analysis. In a later analysis, HLA-associated TCR beta chains showed more clonal expansion and lower generation probabilities than non-associated chains that were equally common. A later analysis found that TCR association rates varied across HLA loci, with DRB1 alleles showing the most associated TCRs and HLA-C alleles the fewest. In this cohort, only TCR beta chains were sequenced, and detectable features were limited by the absence of alpha or paired-chain data. The only immune exposure information available for the cohort was CMV serostatus. A group of highly shared sequence variants was considered likely to be a technical artifact of the sequencing pipeline. Roughly 17 rarely observed V segments, including chromosome 9 orphons, were excluded from the earlier analysis of approximately 600 of the donors because counts were too low.

In total, about 650 healthy bone marrow donors made up the cohort. At the time of sampling, every cohort member was nominally healthy, though immune exposures that went unrecorded were likely present. The donor tested CMV seropositive, placing the donor among the 250 to 350 seropositive members of the cohort. Every donor gave a peripheral blood sample, and the peripheral blood mononuclear cells from that sample were used for TCR beta sequencing. The Qiagen DNeasy Blood Extraction Kit was used to extract genomic DNA from the blood cell samples. Regarding this clone: Its antigen is unknown. The input lacks base qualities; no much larger clone sits a single base away.

Library creation used the immunoSEQ multiplex PCR assay. For the multiplex PCR, a mixture combining 60 forward primers for TCR Vbeta segments and 13 reverse primers for TCR Jbeta segments was used. A multiplex PCR assay on genomic DNA amplified the CDR3 region of rearranged TCR beta genes. The amplified TCR beta libraries were sequenced on the Illumina HiSeq System as 87-base-pair reads. Per the authors' processing: In a later analysis, 70 million to 95 million unique TCR beta chains were counted across the approximately 640 repertoires, and roughly 11 million of these chains were shared by at least two donors. A nearest-neighbor algorithm error-corrected the raw reads and collapsed the reads into unique sequences, merging closely related sequences to remove PCR and sequencing errors. Alignment of CDR3 sequences to IMGT reference sequences was used to assign V, D and J gene segments. For a sequence to be retained, a match of at least six nucleotides to both a V gene segment and a J gene segment was required. Rearrangements were classified as productive when the CDR3 lacked stop codons and remained in frame with V and J, and all other rearrangements were classified as non-productive. Following IMGT convention, CDR3 was defined as the stretch from the second conserved V-encoded cysteine up to the conserved J-encoded phenylalanine. The earlier analysis of fewer than 700 of the donors excluded sequences that lacked an unambiguous match to a single V gene segment. In an earlier analysis of 500 to 750 of the donors, V segments were called functional above 56.7% productive rearrangements and were called segregating when the between-donor standard deviation exceeded 5%. A statistical classification framework was developed to diagnose cytomegalovirus status using the catalog of TCR beta chain sequences. A later analysis assigned V and J genes by comparing TCR nucleotide sequences with IMGT/GENE-DB human TR gene sequences. A later analysis assigned CDR3 sequences and most-parsimonious VDJ recombination scenarios with the TCRdist pipeline. In a later analysis, every TCR beta chain was defined by the combination of its CDR3 amino acid sequence and its V-gene family, and reads without a unique V-gene family were dropped. In a later analysis, nearly 600 highly shared, low-generation-probability nucleotide sequences were removed to address suspected cross-contamination and a sequencing artifact. A later analysis calculated a clonal expansion index for each public chain from normalized within-repertoire ranks of inferred template counts. A later analysis computed generation probabilities with a VDJ recombination model fitted to out-of-frame rearrangements, and checked the results against IGoR. A later analysis scored TCR-TCR, TCR-HLA and TCR-CMV co-occurrence with hypergeometric tests, applying a repertoire-size bias correction to TCR pairs. To estimate false discovery rates, a later analysis permuted the HLA or CMV assignments 20 times. In a later analysis, co-occurring TCRs were grouped using DBSCAN, with TCRdist sequence similarity added in when clustering inside HLA-allele-positive subsets. Repertoires with fewer than 30,000 or more than 120,000 public chains, plus five repertoires with anomalous nucleotide sharing, were excluded from co-occurrence clustering. TCRdb re-hosts the immuneACCESS table, in-frame sequences only. Its copies lack some clones; in the studies checked, an unresolved V gene accounts for under half of them, and the cause for the rest is not known. V and J calls and clone size are as listed in that table; D and trimming were resolved from the DNA. Across this sample there are under 100,000 clones, with around three quarters seen only once. The ten largest clones represent roughly 15% of the sample.

What was sequenced was PBMCs. The sequence was obtained from a woman aged 50 to 60 in good health and CMV-seropositive. The rearrangement joined TRBV4-1 to TRBJ2-1; TRBD1 fits 9 bases in the junction. The DNA reads TGCGCCAGCAGCCAAGATCCCCCGGGACAGGGCTACAATGAGCAGTTCTTC. This codes for CASSQDPPGQGYNEQFF.